This TCR beta chain was sequenced for a study of T-cell reconstitution after alpha-beta-depleted transplantation in children. Findings of the study overall: Several hundred rapidly expanded clones from non-depleted graft cells reportedly supplied alpha-beta T cells about two months post-transplant. For some patients, TCRbeta diversity was high at day 60 because of recipient T cells and thymic progenitors that survived. T-cell counts and diversity were attributed mostly to newly produced T cells one year after transplant.

A note on this clonotype: Its antigen is still unknown.

A TCRbeta library incorporating unique molecular identifiers was prepared. Via MiXCR, TCRdb re-called the PCR reads, giving one row per CDR3 protein. The sample holds 90,000 to 100,000 distinct CDR3 sequences; 23% are singletons and the top ten take 20% to 25%. The CDR3 loop spans 17 amino acids. CDR1 LGHNA and CDR2 YSLEER come from the germline V gene. V shed 0 bases, J shed 0 bases, and the junction held 7 bases outside the gene matches. This receptor was taken from a boy aged 2 to 10 with acute lymphoblastic leukemia, due to receive a stem cell transplant. The source was PBMCs, collected before TCRalphabeta/CD19-depleted stem cell transplant. This chain links TRBV4-3 with TRBJ1-2; 7 nucleotides line up with TRBD1. In nucleotides, the CDR3 is TGCGCCAGCAGCCAAGAGCCAGGGGGGTTTACTAACTATGGCTACACCTTC. The encoded protein is CASSQEPGGFTNYGYTF.